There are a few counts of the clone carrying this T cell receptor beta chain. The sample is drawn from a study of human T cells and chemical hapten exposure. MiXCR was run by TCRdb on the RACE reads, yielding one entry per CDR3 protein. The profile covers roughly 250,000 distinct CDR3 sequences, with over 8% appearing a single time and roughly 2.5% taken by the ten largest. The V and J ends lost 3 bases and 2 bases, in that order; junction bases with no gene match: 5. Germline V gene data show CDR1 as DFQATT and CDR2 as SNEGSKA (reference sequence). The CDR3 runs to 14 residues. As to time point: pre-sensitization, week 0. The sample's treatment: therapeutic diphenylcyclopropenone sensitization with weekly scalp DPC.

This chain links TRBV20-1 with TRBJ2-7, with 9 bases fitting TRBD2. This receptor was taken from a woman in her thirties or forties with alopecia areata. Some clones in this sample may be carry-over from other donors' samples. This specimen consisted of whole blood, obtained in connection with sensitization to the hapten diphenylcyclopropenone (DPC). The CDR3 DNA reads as TGCAGTGCTAGTCGTAGCGGGGGACCCTACGAGCAGTACTTC. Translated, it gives CSASRSGGPYEQYF.